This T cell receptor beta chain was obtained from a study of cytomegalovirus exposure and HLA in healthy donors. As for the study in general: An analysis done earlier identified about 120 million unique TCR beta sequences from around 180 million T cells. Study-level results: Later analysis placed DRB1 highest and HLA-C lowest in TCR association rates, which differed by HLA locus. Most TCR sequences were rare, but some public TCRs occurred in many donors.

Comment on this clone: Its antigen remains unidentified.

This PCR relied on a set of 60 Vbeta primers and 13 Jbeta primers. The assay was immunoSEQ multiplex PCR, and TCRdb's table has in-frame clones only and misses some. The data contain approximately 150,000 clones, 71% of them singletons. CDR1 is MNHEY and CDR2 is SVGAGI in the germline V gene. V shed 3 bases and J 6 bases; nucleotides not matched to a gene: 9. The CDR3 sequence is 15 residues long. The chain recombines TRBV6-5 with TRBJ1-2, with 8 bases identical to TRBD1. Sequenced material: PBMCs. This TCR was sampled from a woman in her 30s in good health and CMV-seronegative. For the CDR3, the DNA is TGTGCCAGCAGTTATTGGCAGGGGGCATCGGATGGCTACACCTTC. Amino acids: CASSYWQGASDGYTF.